The TCR beta chain described here comes from a study of T cell repertoires in ileal Crohn's disease (dated by TCRdb to 2018 to 2020). For the wider study: The median duration of disease was approximately 7.9 years, and at the time of surgery around 40% of patients were active smokers. Every patient underwent surgery because of a complication, which was stricturing disease in around 60% and penetrating disease in about 39%. Roughly half of the patients were given postoperative therapy, with more than 15 on anti-TNF agents and approximately ten on thiopurines. The TCR repertoire was analysed in about 50 patients with Crohn's disease drawn from a prospective multicentre cohort. The study ran alongside a multicentre cohort designed to identify predictors of early endoscopic recurrence after ileocolonic resection. Endoscopic postoperative recurrence was defined as a Rutgeerts score above i0. A total of roughly 170 mucosal samples from about 50 patients were sequenced, with samples obtained at several locations on the surgical specimen and at postoperative endoscopy.

To be eligible, patients had to be adults with ileal or ileocolonic Crohn's disease and an indication for ileocolonic resection. Before DNA extraction, whole ileal mucosal biopsies were kept frozen at -80 degrees C. Genomic DNA was extracted from frozen whole biopsies with a TRizol-based method and quantified on a NanoDrop 2000 spectrophotometer. Regarding this clone: Its binding antigen is unknown. Base qualities were left out, and no much larger clone turns up one base away.

For commercial TCRB immunosequencing, 450 to 550 nanograms of biopsy DNA were submitted for each sample. Adaptive Biotechnology amplified CDR3 regions from genomic DNA with a two-step multiplex PCR that controlled for amplification bias. The first PCR used primers for every V and J gene segment; the second PCR added barcodes and Illumina adapters. An Illumina instrument was used to sequence the CDR3 libraries. The study's processing was this. Vendor-provided pipelines were combined with custom analysis of raw data in R/Bioconductor under R version 3.3.0. Clonality, which ranges from 0 to 1, was calculated as the inverse of the normalised Shannon entropy across all productive clones. The repertoire share taken up by the top 100 clones defined high-frequency clones, and only clones that passed a 95% confidence test were kept. Overlap between samples was measured with the Morisita-Horn index, while repertoire diversity was measured with the Simpson index. In TCRdb, the immuneACCESS table is reduced to in-frame sequences with V and J assigned. These tables do not hold every clone; where another copy was compared, an unresolved V gene accounts for under half, and the others remain unexplained. That table supplies the V and J calls and clone size; D and trimming were determined from the DNA. For this sample the table gives 9,500 to 15,000 clones, of which around 78% were detected only once. The leading ten clones occupy 4.5% of the sample.

Beyond this particular receptor, the publication reports: Higher percentages of high-frequency clones at the time of surgery were linked to endoscopic recurrence, and every patient with clonality above 26.8% (18/57) had recurrence. A significantly higher proportion of clonal expansions was observed in active smokers at surgery than in non-smokers (25.9% vs 17.9%, p=0.02). Compared with CD4 T cells, sorted CD8 T cells contained more high-frequency clones, which suggests that the mucosal expansions were mostly CD8. Only a subgroup of patients, of unstated size, had their mucosal CD4 and CD8 T cells sorted and sequenced.

V sheds 9 bases and J sheds 3 bases, leaving 9 bases between their ends. Including the terminal cysteine and phenylalanine, the CDR3 comprises 12 residues. The entry retains the CDR3 DNA only, 36 bases that are in frame from base 1. CDR1 and CDR2, looked up from the germline V gene, are MNHNS and SASEGT. Recombination joined TRBV6-1 with TRBJ1-5, with the D gene call left open. Sequencing was done on a sample of ileal tissue. This sequence originates from an adult with Crohn's disease. The CDR3 is CASSTSNQPQHF. The DNA reads TGTGCCAGTTCAACTTCCAATCAGCCCCAGCATTTT.